These T cell receptor beta chains were read from a single sample in a study of cytotoxic CD8 clonotypes in ibrutinib-treated CLL. Clones were read by immunoSEQ multiplex PCR, and TCRdb kept only the in-frame ones, dropping some. The data show around 160,000 clones, about four fifths seen once. Here the sequenced sample was PBMCs, taken after 12 months of ibrutinib treatment. The receptors derive from a human donor with chronic lymphocytic leukemia. CDR3s include the opening cysteine and the closing phenylalanine or tryptophan. The D gene is left open where the match is weak. The size field is filled for only some rows; it gives once, few, many or a size class.

abundance,d_gene,j_gene,v_gene,CDR3nt,CDR3aa
.,TRBD2,TRBJ2-3,TRBV27,TGTGCCAGCAGCCTACTAGCGGCCCGCCCAGATACGCAGTATTTT,CASSLLAARPDTQYF
.,TRBD1,TRBJ1-2,TRBV5-1,TGCGCCAGCAGCTTGGTGTCAGGGGGCGGTGGTAAGACTGGCTACACCTTC,CASSLVSGGGGKTGYTF
many,.,TRBJ1-2,TRBV7-9,TGTGCCAGCAGCTCGGACGCTGGCTATGGCTACACCTTC,CASSSDAGYGYTF
.,TRBD1,TRBJ1-1,TRBV7-3,TGTGCCAGCAGCTTACGAGGGCCAGGGGGGCTGAACACTGAAGCTTTCTTT,CASSLRGPGGLNTEAFF
.,.,TRBJ1-1,TRBV7-8,TGTGCCAGCAGCTTAGAACCTCTAAGGGGGGCTTTCTTT,CASSLEPLRGAFF
.,.,TRBJ1-2,TRBV28,TGTGCCAGCAGTCGCTCCCTAAGATCGGACTACACCTTC,CASSRSLRSDYTF
.,.,TRBJ2-2,TRBV7-9,TGTGCCAGCAGCTATTACAGCCGTGGGGAGCTGTTTTTT,CASSYYSRGELFF
few,TRBD1,TRBJ2-7,TRBV10-3,TGTGCCATCAGCCGGGACAGGGCCTACGAGCAGTACTTC,CAISRDRAYEQYF
.,TRBD1,TRBJ2-5,TRBV9,TGTGCCAGCAGCGAGACAGGGGGAGAGACCCAGTACTTC,CASSETGGETQYF
few,.,TRBJ1-1,TRBV28,TGTGCCAGCAGGACCCAGACAGATAGCACTGAAGCTTTCTTT,CASRTQTDSTEAFF
.,TRBD2,TRBJ2-5,TRBV11-2,TGTGCCAGCAGCCCCGGGACTAGCGGTTGGGGAGAGACCCAGTACTTC,CASSPGTSGWGETQYF
few,.,TRBJ1-2,TRBV5-4,TGTGCCAGCAGCCTGAAGGGGTTTTACTATGGCTACACCTTC,CASSLKGFYYGYTF
.,.,TRBJ2-3,TRBV19,TGTGCCAGTAGTATAGGGCAGGGCTACACAGATACGCAGTATTTT,CASSIGQGYTDTQYF
few,.,TRBJ1-2,TRBV11-1,TGTGCCAGCAGCTTAGATCAAGGAGGGGTCGGTGGCTACACCTTC,CASSLDQGGVGGYTF
.,.,TRBJ1-3,TRBV6-1,TGTGCCAGCAGTTCCGCGGGACTGTCTGGAAACACCATATATTTT,CASSSAGLSGNTIYF
few,.,TRBJ2-3,TRBV9,TGTGCCAGCACTAGTGGGCAGGACCGCACAGATACGCAGTATTTT,CASTSGQDRTDTQYF
.,.,TRBJ1-2,TRBV10-3,TGTGCCATCAGTGATGGGCAGGAGTATGGCTACACCTTC,CAISDGQEYGYTF
.,TRBD1,TRBJ2-7,TRBV9,TGTGCCAGCAGCGCTGACAGGGTAGGGGAGCAGTACTTC,CASSADRVGEQYF
.,.,TRBJ2-3,TRBV7-2,TGTGCCAGCAGCCCCCCGACCGCCCTGGGGGATACGCAGTATTTT,CASSPPTALGDTQYF
.,.,TRBJ1-5,TRBV4-1,TGCGCCAGCAGCCCCTCAGCAGGGCAGACCAGGCAGCCCCAGCATTTT,CASSPSAGQTRQPQHF
.,.,TRBJ1-5,TRBV14,TGTGCCAGCAGCCCCGCATTTAGCAATCAGCCCCAGCATTTT,CASSPAFSNQPQHF
.,TRBD1,TRBJ1-1,TRBV6-1,TGTGCCAGCAGTGAACGGCCATGGGGACAGGCGTTGTTAATGAACACTGAAGCTTTCTTT,CASSERPWGQALLMNTEAFF
.,.,TRBJ1-5,TRBV27,TGTGCCAGCAGTTTATCGCTCAGGACGTCGCTAGCAATCAAGCCCCAGCATTTT,CASSLSLRTSLAIKPQHF
.,.,TRBJ2-7,TRBV6-5,TGTGCCAGCAGTTACAGGGGAGAGCAGTACTTC,CASSYRGEQYF
.,TRBD2,TRBJ2-1,TRBV19,TGTGCCAGTAGTATATCCCGACTAGCGGGAGGGGGGAATGAGCAGTTCTTC,CASSISRLAGGGNEQFF
.,.,TRBJ1-5,TRBV29-1,TGCAGCGTTTCCGGGACCATCAATCAGCCCCAGCATTTT,CSVSGTINQPQHF
.,.,TRBJ1-2,TRBV6-5,TGTGCCAGCAGCTTAACAGACAGCTATGGCTACACCTTC,CASSLTDSYGYTF
.,.,TRBJ2-5,TRBV28,TGTGCCAGCAGTTTGGGGCAGGAGACCCAGTACTTC,CASSLGQETQYF
.,TRBD2,TRBJ2-1,TRBV29-1,TGCAGCGTTGAAGATAATAGCGGGGGAGCCTACAATGAGCAGTTCTTC,CSVEDNSGGAYNEQFF
.,TRBD1,TRBJ1-1,TRBV7-8,TGTGCCAGCAGCCCCGGGACAGGGGTTTTAGCTTTCTTT,CASSPGTGVLAFF
.,TRBD2,TRBJ2-1,TRBV11-3,TGTGCCAGCAGCTTAGGGACTAGCGGGACCTACAATGAGCAGTTCTTC,CASSLGTSGTYNEQFF
.,.,TRBJ2-3,TRBV6-5,TGTGCCAGCAGTTACATGGGGGAGCCAGATACGCAGTATTTT,CASSYMGEPDTQYF
.,.,TRBJ1-4,TRBV7-2,TGTGCCAGCAGCCCCAAGACGGGGCGAGAACTGTTTTTT,CASSPKTGRELFF
.,TRBD2,TRBJ2-7,TRBV9,TGTGCCAGCAGCGTAGCCCCGACTAGCGGTTACGAGCAGTACTTC,CASSVAPTSGYEQYF
.,.,TRBJ2-4,TRBV27,TGTGCCAGCAGCTGGGGGGATAAAAACATTCAGTACTTC,CASSWGDKNIQYF
.,.,TRBJ1-2,TRBV18,TGTGCCAGCTCACTCTACCCCGGCAGAGACTATGGCTACACCTTC,CASSLYPGRDYGYTF
.,TRBD1,TRBJ1-1,TRBV19,TGTGCCAGTACGGACAGGGTGAACACTGAAGCTTTCTTT,CASTDRVNTEAFF
.,.,TRBJ1-1,TRBV4-1,TGCGCCAGCAGCCAAGCGTCATTCGGGGTGGTGAACACTGAAGCTTTCTTT,CASSQASFGVVNTEAFF
.,.,TRBJ2-1,TRBV4-1,TGCGCCAGCAAGCGGCCCAATGAGCAGTTCTTC,CASKRPNEQFF
once,TRBD2,TRBJ2-1,TRBV18,TGTGCCAGCTCACTTGCGGGAGGGCTAGCCAATGAGCAGTTCTTC,CASSLAGGLANEQFF
.,.,TRBJ1-1,TRBV28,TGTGCCAGCAGTTTCCTCACAGTCATGGGCGTTGAAGCTTTCTTT,CASSFLTVMGVEAFF
.,.,TRBJ1-5,TRBV6-5,TGTGCCAGCAGTACTCGACAGGCTAATCAGCCCCAGCATTTT,CASSTRQANQPQHF
.,.,TRBJ1-2,TRBV6-6,TGTGCCAGCAGTTACTCAGGGGGATCTGGCTACACCTTC,CASSYSGGSGYTF
.,.,TRBJ1-5,TRBV4-1,TGCGCCAGCAGCCAAGAGGGGTTCGGTAGGGGGTTACGGCAGCCCCAGCATTTT,CASSQEGFGRGLRQPQHF
once,.,TRBJ2-5,TRBV5-1,TGCGCCAGCAGCTTGGAGGGCCAAACGTGGGAGACCCAGTACTTC,CASSLEGQTWETQYF
.,.,TRBJ1-1,TRBV20-1,TGCAGTGCTAGAGTTGGGCTGCGGGCTTTCTTT,CSARVGLRAFF
.,.,TRBJ2-7,TRBV21-1,TGTGCCAGCAGCCCCCACCGGGCAGGGAGAGGCGAGCAGTACTTC,CASSPHRAGRGEQYF
.,TRBD2,TRBJ2-1,TRBV7-9,TGTGCCAGCAGCTTAACCGGGACTAGCGGGAGGGCCTCCAATGAGCAGTTCTTC,CASSLTGTSGRASNEQFF
.,.,TRBJ2-7,TRBV11-3,TGTGCCAGCAGCCGAGTTGGACAATCGGGAGAGCAGTACTTC,CASSRVGQSGEQYF
.,TRBD2,TRBJ2-3,TRBV29-1,TGCAGCGTTGAAGAGCGACGAGGCAGGGGCGGGGGGGCCTCAGATACGCAGTATTTT,CSVEERRGRGGGASDTQYF
.,.,TRBJ1-5,TRBV19,TGTGCCAGTAGTAGAGGGGGACGGCTCAATCAGCCCCAGCATTTT,CASSRGGRLNQPQHF
.,.,TRBJ1-6,TRBV7-2,TGTGCCAGCAGCTCTGGGCGGGGGTGGAATTCACCCCTCCACTTT,CASSSGRGWNSPLHF
.,.,TRBJ1-1,TRBV12-5,TGTGCTAGTGCGGTGGGGCTGAACACTGAAGCTTTCTTT,CASAVGLNTEAFF